These T cell receptor beta chains were read from a single sample in a study of cytomegalovirus exposure and HLA in healthy donors. Sequencing used immunoSEQ multiplex PCR; TCRdb keeps in-frame clones, though not all of them. Among about 160,000 clones listed, about 88% were seen once. What was sequenced was PBMCs. These receptors were collected from a woman aged 18-29 years in good health and CMV-seronegative. CDR3s leave out the opening cysteine and the closing phenylalanine or tryptophan. Fields, in order: V gene, CDR3 protein.

>TRBV9
ASSAGGGAETQY
>TRBV4-1
ASSQNSGSRKNEQF
>TRBV19
ASSIGLGNYGYT
>TRBV5-1
ASSLGLAGGSTDTQY
>TRBV19
ASSFGSGYEQY
>TRBV11-2
ASSPALAHEQF
>TRBV7-3
ASSPGSTNEQF
>TRBV27
ASSYRAGYEQY
>TRBV2
ASSEETSWTDTQY
>TRBV21-1
ASSKAYPGQSNYGYT
>TRBV10-3
AISDPGTAQETQY
>TRBV28
ASSFLTGSYEQY
>TRBV29-1
SVGLAGEALYEQY
>TRBV18
ASSPPTGALDGYT
>TRBV29-1
SAGGEKLF
>TRBV28
ASSSGGLRDEQF
>TRBV6-5
ASSRSPQVGTEAF
>TRBV7-9
ASSSLRGPYGYT
>TRBV7-2
ASSLVSRGPPPNYGYT
>TRBV10-3
AISEPFSYEQY
>TRBV28
ASSQALPYEQY
>TRBV19
ASSVISNQPQH
>TRBV7-9
ASSLGASRPST
>TRBV4-1
ASSHRGGQGRNNSPLH
>TRBV7-8
ASSPLKGPLWEGYT
>TRBV7-9
ASSPEVNAEAF
>TRBV6-5
ASSYSGPEDGYT
>TRBV5-1
ASNSGQGLTEAF
>TRBV7-9
AWGQGARNEQF
>TRBV2
ASNFGQYVSTEAF
>TRBV6-4
ASSDQGFYGYT
>TRBV2
ASGGAANYGYT
>TRBV30
AWNRERYEQY
>TRBV6-1
ASFRDRGHSPLH
>TRBV21-1
ASSPRDPSYEQY
>TRBV5-1
ASSLDGQDRTSNNSPLH
>TRBV7-8
ASSQTSGAADTQY
>TRBV6-1
ASSEQTSGSWNSPLH
>TRBV5-1
ASSLMGRDTGELF
>TRBV11-2
ASSLGTSLITISYEQY
>TRBV19
ASSRPGANNEQY
>TRBV5-1
ASSLGLGRGTYEQY
>TRBV7-9
ASSLSTSFNEQF